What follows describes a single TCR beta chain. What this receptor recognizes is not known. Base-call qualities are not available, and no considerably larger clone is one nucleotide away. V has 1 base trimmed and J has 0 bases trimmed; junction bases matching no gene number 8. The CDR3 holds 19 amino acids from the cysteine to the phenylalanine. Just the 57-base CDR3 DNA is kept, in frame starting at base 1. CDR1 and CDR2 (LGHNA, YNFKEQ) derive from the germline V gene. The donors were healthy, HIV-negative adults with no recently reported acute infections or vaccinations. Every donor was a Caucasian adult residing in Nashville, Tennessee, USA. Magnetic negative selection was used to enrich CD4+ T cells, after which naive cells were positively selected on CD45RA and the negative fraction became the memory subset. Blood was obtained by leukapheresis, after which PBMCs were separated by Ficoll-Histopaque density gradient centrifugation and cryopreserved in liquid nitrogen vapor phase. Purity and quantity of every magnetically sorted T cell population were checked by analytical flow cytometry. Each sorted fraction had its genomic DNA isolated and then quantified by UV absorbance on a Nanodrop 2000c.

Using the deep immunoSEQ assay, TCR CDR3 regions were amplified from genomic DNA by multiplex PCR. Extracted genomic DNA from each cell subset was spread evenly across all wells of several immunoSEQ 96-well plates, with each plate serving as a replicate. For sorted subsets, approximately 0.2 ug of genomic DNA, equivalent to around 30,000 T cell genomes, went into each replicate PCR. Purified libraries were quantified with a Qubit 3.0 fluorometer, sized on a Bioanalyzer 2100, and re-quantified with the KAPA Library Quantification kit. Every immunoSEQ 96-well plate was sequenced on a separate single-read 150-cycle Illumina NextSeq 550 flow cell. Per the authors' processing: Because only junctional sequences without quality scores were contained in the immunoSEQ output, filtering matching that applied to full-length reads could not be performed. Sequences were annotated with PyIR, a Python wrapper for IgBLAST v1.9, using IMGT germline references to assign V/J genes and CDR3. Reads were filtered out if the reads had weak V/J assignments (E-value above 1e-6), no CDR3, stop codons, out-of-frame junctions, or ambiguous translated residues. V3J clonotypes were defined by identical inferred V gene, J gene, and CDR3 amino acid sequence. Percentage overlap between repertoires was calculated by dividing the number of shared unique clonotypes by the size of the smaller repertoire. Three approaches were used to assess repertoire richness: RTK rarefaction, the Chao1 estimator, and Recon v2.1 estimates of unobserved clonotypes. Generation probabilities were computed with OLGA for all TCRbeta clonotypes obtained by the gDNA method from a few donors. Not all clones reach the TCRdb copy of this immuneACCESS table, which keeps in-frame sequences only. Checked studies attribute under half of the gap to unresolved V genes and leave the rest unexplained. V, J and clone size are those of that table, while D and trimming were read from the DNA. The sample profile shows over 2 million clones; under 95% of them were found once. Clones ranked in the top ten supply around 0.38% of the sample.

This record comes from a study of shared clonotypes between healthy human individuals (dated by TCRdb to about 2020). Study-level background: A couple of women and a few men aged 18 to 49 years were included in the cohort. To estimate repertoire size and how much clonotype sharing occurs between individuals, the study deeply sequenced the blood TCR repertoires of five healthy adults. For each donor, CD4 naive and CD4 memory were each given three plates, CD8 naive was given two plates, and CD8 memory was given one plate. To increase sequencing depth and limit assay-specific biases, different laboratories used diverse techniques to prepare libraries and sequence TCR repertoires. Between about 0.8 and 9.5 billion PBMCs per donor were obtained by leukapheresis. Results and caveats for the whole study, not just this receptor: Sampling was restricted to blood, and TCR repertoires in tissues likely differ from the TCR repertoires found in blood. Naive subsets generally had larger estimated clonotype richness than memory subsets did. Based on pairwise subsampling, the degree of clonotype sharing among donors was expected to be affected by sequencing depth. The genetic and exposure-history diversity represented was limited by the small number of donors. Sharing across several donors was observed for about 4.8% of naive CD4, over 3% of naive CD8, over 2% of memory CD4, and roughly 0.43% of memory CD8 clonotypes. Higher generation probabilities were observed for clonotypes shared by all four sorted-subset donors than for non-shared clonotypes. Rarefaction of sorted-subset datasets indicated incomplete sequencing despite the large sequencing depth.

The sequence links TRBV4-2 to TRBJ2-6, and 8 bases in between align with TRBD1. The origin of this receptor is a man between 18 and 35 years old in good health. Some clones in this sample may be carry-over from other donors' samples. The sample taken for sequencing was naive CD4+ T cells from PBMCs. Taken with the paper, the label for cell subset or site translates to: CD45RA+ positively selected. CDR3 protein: CASSQAGDRGGSGANVLTF. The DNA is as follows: TGTGCCAGCAGCCAAGCAGGAGACAGGGGAGGCTCTGGGGCCAACGTCCTGACTTTC.